These 15 T cell receptor beta chains were sequenced from one sample in a study of cytomegalovirus exposure and HLA in healthy donors. Primers: 60 Vbeta forward and 13 Jbeta reverse. Repertoires were generated with immunoSEQ multiplex PCR, while TCRdb's copy carries only in-frame clones and drops some. The repertoire holds fewer than 150,000 clones, with about four fifths as singletons. The sequencing input was PBMCs. The receptors derive from a man younger than 40 in good health and CMV-seronegative.

This clone came up once. J is TRBJ2-5 and V is TRBV6-5; 7 bases agree with TRBD1. V shed 6 bases and J 1 base; nucleotides not matched to a gene: 8. This CDR3 contains 15 residues. Germline V gene lookup returns CDR1 MNHEY and CDR2 SVGAGI. The CDR3 DNA is TGTGCCAGCAGCCGCACGACAGGGATCCAAGAGACCCAGTACTTC. Encoded protein: CASSRTTGIQETQYF.

This sequence joins TRBV6-1 and TRBJ2-5; 8 bases agree with TRBD1. Germline V lookup: CDR1 MNHNS, CDR2 SASEGT. V lost 8 bases, J lost 5 bases, and 4 bases stayed unmatched. CDR3 length equals 12 residues. The CDR3 DNA is TGTGCCAGCGATAACAGGGGGGAGACCCAGTACTTC. The encoded protein is CASDNRGETQYF.

V gene TRBV25-1 combines with J gene TRBJ1-4; D call uncertain. Germline-derived CDR1 and CDR2 are MGHDK and SYGVNS. Trimming left V 2 bases short and J 11 bases short, with 9 bases between. The CDR3 has 12 amino acids. CDR3 sequence reads: CASSEGRLKLFF. The CDR3 region has the DNA TGTGCCAGCAGTGAAGGTAGACTTAAACTGTTTTTT.

The J gene is TRBJ2-5, the V gene TRBV28; 7 bases map to TRBD1. Near its end, the DNA agrees better with TRBJ2-7, so the J call may be wrong. Germline V gene lookup returns CDR1 MDHEN and CDR2 SYDVKM. The CDR3 loop spans 14 amino acids. The CDR3 sequence is CASSPTGQPYEQYF. DNA of the CDR3: TGTGCCAGCAGTCCGACGGGACAGCCTTACGAGCAGTACTTC.

The chain employs TRBV18 and TRBJ1-1; D call uncertain. The germline V gene has CDR1 KGHSH and CDR2 LQKENI. Deletions cut 3 bases from V and 8 bases from J, with 13 bases between. The CDR3 length is 13 residues. CDR3 coding DNA: TGTGCCAGCTCACCTAGAACAGCCACCGAAGCTTTCTTT. It is translated as CASSPRTATEAFF.

This rearrangement joins TRBV11-2 to TRBJ1-4; 12 positions agree with TRBD1. Germline CDR1 SGHAT, CDR2 FQNNGV. CDR3 size: 18 residues. With V trimmed by 6 bases and J by 8 bases, 16 bases remained unmatched. This CDR3 is CASRRGTGGPKVKEKLFF. The CDR3, as DNA: TGTGCCAGCAGAAGAGGGACAGGGGGCCCCAAGGTCAAGGAAAAACTGTTTTTT.

The V call is TRBV2, the J call TRBJ2-3, with 10 bases aligning to TRBD1. Germline V gives CDR1 SNHLY, CDR2 FYNNEI. The CDR3 length is 16 residues. The V and J ends lost 3 bases and 3 bases, in that order; junction bases with no gene match: 6. The DNA of the CDR3 is TGTGCCAGCAGTGACCCCGACAGGGGGCGGACAGATACGCAGTATTTT. Its protein product is CASSDPDRGRTDTQYF. The full variable domain, with the rest looked up from reference TRBV2 and TRBJ2-3, is EPEVTQTPSHQVTQMGQEVILRCVPISNHLYFYWYRQILGQKVEFLVSFYNNEISEKSEIFDDQFSVERPDGSNFTLKIRSTKLEDSAMYFCASSDPDRGRTDTQYFGPGTRLTVL.

The rearrangement links TRBV19 to TRBJ1-1; no definite D call. The germline V gene encodes CDR1 LNHDA and CDR2 SQIVND (reference sequence). The V end lost 3 bases, the J end lost 4 bases, and 15 bases lay between the germline ends. The CDR3 is 15 amino acids. CDR3 in amino acids: CASSILPSESTEAFF. The CDR3 coding sequence is TGTGCCAGTAGTATCCTCCCTTCGGAGAGCACTGAAGCTTTCTTT.

The gene calls are TRBV2 and TRBJ2-2; TRBD1 matches at 7 bases. From germline, CDR1 is SNHLY and CDR2 FYNNEI. The junction had 10 bases not matched to a gene; V was cut back by 7 bases and J by 2 bases. The CDR3 runs to 16 residues. In DNA, the CDR3 is TGTGCCAGCACCATCACAGGGGCGGGTAACACCGGGGAGCTGTTTTTT. It translates to CASTITGAGNTGELFF. Full variable domain (outside the CDR3, taken from reference TRBV2 and TRBJ2-2): EPEVTQTPSHQVTQMGQEVILRCVPISNHLYFYWYRQILGQKVEFLVSFYNNEISEKSEIFDDQFSVERPDGSNFTLKIRSTKLEDSAMYFCASTITGAGNTGELFFGEGSRLTVL.

The V call is TRBV27, the J call TRBJ1-5, with D hard to call. V was pared by 2 bases and J by 6 bases, with 14 bases between. The CDR3 has 15 amino acids. Germline assignment: CDR1 MNHEY and CDR2 SMNVEV (reference sequence). This chain's CDR3 is CASSLRAGGAQPQHF. Here the CDR3 DNA reads TGTGCCAGCAGTTTACGTGCCGGCGGAGCTCAGCCCCAGCATTTT.

V and J are TRBV5-1 and TRBJ2-7; TRBD2 might be the D (7 bases). The germline gives CDR1 SGHRS, CDR2 YFSETQ. Trimming removed 2 bases at V and 0 bases at J, with 12 bases between. The CDR3 has 15 residues. The CDR3 sequence is CASSLGGDGSYEQYF. CDR3 sequence (DNA): TGCGCCAGCAGCTTAGGGGGGGACGGCTCCTACGAGCAGTACTTC.

The V call is TRBV4-1, the J call TRBJ1-1; D might be TRBD1 (6 bases). Germline V gene sequence: CDR1 MGHRA, CDR2 YSYEKL. Trimming removed 4 bases from V and 0 bases from J, with 9 bases in between. This CDR3 region has 14 residues. The CDR3 sequence is CASSPGHLNTEAFF. CDR3 in DNA: TGCGCCAGCAGCCCGGGACACCTGAACACTGAAGCTTTCTTT.

The chain has TRBV5-1 and TRBJ1-3; D ambiguous. With 4 bases removed from V and 0 bases from J, the gap between germline ends came to 14 bases. The V gene's germline CDR1 is SGHRS and CDR2 YFSETQ. The CDR3 extends over 16 amino acids. The CDR3 reads CASSVDGALSGNTIYF. CDR3 sequence (DNA): TGCGCCAGCAGCGTGGACGGAGCCCTCTCTGGAAACACCATATATTTT.

CDR3 protein: CSVEARGGHTEAFF. Written as DNA, the CDR3 is TGCAGCGTTGAGGCTCGTGGGGGCCACACTGAAGCTTTCTTT. The J gene is TRBJ1-1, the V gene TRBV29-1, with D perhaps matching TRBD1 (6 bases). Germline assignment: CDR1 SQVTM and CDR2 ANQGSEA. The CDR3 is made up of 14 amino acids. V was trimmed by 3 bases and J by 3 bases, leaving 14 bases between them.

V usage is TRBV10-2 and J usage is TRBJ2-7; maybe TRBD1 (6 bases). V lost 2 bases, J lost 2 bases, and 13 bases lay in between. The CDR3 is made up of 15 amino acids. Germline CDR1 and CDR2: WSHSY and SAAADI. The CDR3 coding sequence is TGCGCCAGCAGTGAGACCCAGGGGCTTACCTACGAGCAGTACTTC. It codes for CASSETQGLTYEQYF.